This T cell receptor beta chain was identified in a study of breast tumors, draining lymph nodes, adjacent tissues. TCRdb processed the multiplex PCR reads anew with MiXCR; each CDR3 protein has one entry. The repertoire holds approximately 120,000 distinct CDR3 sequences, with about 20% as singletons. This clonotype was counted ten times or more. What it binds is not known. Study results and limitations: Luminal-like breast cancer showed significantly greater tumor-nontumor repertoire similarity than basal-like breast cancer did. Tumors had less TCR diversity than lymph nodes, more than nontumor tissue.

Axillary draining lymph nodes of breast cancer patients supplied the node samples. The CDR3 consists of 13 residues. Germline values: CDR1 SGHVS, CDR2 FQNEAQ. Trimming removed 2 bases at V and 2 bases at J, with 7 bases between. The TCR sequence derives from a female donor with breast cancer. Some clones in this sample may be carry-over from other donors' samples. The chain has TRBV7-8 and TRBJ2-7; D gene unclear. Sequencing was performed on axillary lymph node tissue. For the CDR3, the DNA is TGTGCCAGCAGCTTATCAAACGCCTACGAGCAGTACTTC. Translating gives CASSLSNAYEQYF. Combining the CDR3 with reference TRBV7-8 and TRBJ2-7 gives the whole variable domain GAGVSQSPRYKVAKRGQDVALRCDPISGHVSLFWYQQALGQGPEFLTYFQNEAQLDKSGLPSDRFFAERPEGSVSTLKIQRTQQEDSAVYLCASSLSNAYEQYFGPGTRLTVT.